This TCR beta chain originates from a study of blood T cell repertoires in COVID-19. As for the study in general: Samples taken during acute and convalescent COVID-19 were collected in the United States, Italy and Spain. The analysed material was cDNA or gDNA that came from T cells, B-cell-depleted T cells, or PBMCs.

Authors' processing steps: Reference gene primer amplification in the assay estimated nucleated cell counts. Using immunoSEQ multiplex PCR, the repertoire was profiled, and TCRdb retains in-frame clones only, with some absent. D and trimming were read from the DNA, whereas the V and J calls and clone size are those reported in that table. The data contain 30,000 to 40,000 clones, around four fifths of them seen just once; the ten biggest clones take up 4.8%. Germline CDR1 MNHEY, CDR2 SVGEGT. V dropped 6 bases and J dropped 7 bases, with 9 bases sitting between them. This CDR3 has 11 amino acids. What was sequenced was peripheral blood. The chain couples TRBV6-2 or TRBV6-3 to TRBJ2-5, with D possibly matching TRBD1 (6 bases). The TCR comes from a man aged 50-59 years with active COVID-19. CDR3 amino acids: CASSSRGTQYF. The CDR3 nucleotides read TGTGCCAGCAGCTCCAGGGGGACCCAGTACTTC.